Below, 18 T cell receptor beta chains from the same sample are listed, as sequenced in a study of chemoradiotherapy in HPV16-positive cancers. TCRdb's copy holds only in-frame clones and misses some; the assay was immunoSEQ multiplex PCR. This sample carries 20,000 to 30,000 clones, less than 95% of them seen once, and the ten largest clones take roughly 2.8%. Sampling was done from a patient who underwent chemoradiotherapy. The receptors here all came from a human donor with HPV-associated anogenital cancer.

V and J are TRBV5-1 and TRBJ1-2; no reliable D call. Germline-derived CDR1 and CDR2 are SGHRS and YFSETQ. V was trimmed by 0 bases and J by 8 bases, leaving 11 bases between them. CDR3 length equals 13 residues. CDR3 sequence (DNA): TGCGCCAGCAGCTTGGCTCCAGGAGGCGGCTACACCTTC. Translation: CASSLAPGGGYTF.

V usage is TRBV19 and J usage is TRBJ1-2; D unresolved. The CDR3 runs 13 residues. Trimming took off 6 bases at V and 2 bases at J, with 10 bases between the two ends. CDR1 is LNHDA and CDR2 is SQIVND in the germline V gene (reference sequence). In DNA form, the CDR3 reads TGTGCCAGTAGAGGACCGATAAACTATGGCTACACCTTC. Protein: CASRGPINYGYTF.

The chain is built from TRBV7-9 and TRBJ2-1; tentative D call: TRBD2 (5 bases). CDR1 and CDR2 from the germline V gene are SEHNR and FQNEAQ (reference sequence). V gave up 5 bases and J gave up 7 bases, with 12 bases separating them. This CDR3 has 13 amino acids. The CDR3 is CASSTLRRNEQFF. As DNA, the CDR3 is TGTGCCAGCAGCACTTTACGGAGGAATGAGCAGTTCTTC.

The chain couples TRBV10-3 to TRBJ2-1; 9 positions match TRBD1. Germline V gives CDR1 ENHRY, CDR2 SYGVKD. J gave up 7 bases and V 10 bases, and 14 bases lay outside the gene matches. The CDR3 length is 15 residues. CDR3 nucleotide sequence: TGTGCCACCGGGACAGGGATTGGGGGATCTAATGAGCAGTTCTTC. Its protein product is CATGTGIGGSNEQFF.

The rearrangement links TRBV5-1 to TRBJ2-1, with TRBD1 as a possible D gene (5 bases). The V end lost 3 bases, the J end lost 2 bases, and 18 bases lay between the germline ends. This CDR3 contains 17 residues. The germline CDR1 and CDR2 sequences are SGHRS and YFSETQ. Here the CDR3 reads CASSSRLGQGAYNEQFF. CDR3 coding DNA: TGCGCCAGCAGCTCCCGATTGGGGCAGGGCGCCTACAATGAGCAGTTCTTC.

V is TRBV14 and J is TRBJ2-2; D is perhaps TRBD2 (5 bases). Germline V gene sequence: CDR1 SGHDN, CDR2 FVKESK. CDR3 length: 17 amino acids. Trimming removed 1 base from V and 2 bases from J, with 14 bases in between. In DNA form, the CDR3 reads TGTGCCAGCAGCCAAGTGACGGGGTATCCTAACACCGGGGAGCTGTTTTTT. Residues: CASSQVTGYPNTGELFF.

J is TRBJ1-2 and V is TRBV6-1; D possibly corresponds to TRBD1 (5 bases). V lost 0 bases to trimming and J lost 8 bases, with 28 bases between them. Germline V gene data show CDR1 as MNHNS and CDR2 as SASEGT. CDR3 size: 19 residues. The CDR3 sequence: CASSEAGGLGKGRTVGYTF. The CDR3 nucleotides are TGTGCCAGCAGTGAAGCCGGAGGTCTCGGGAAGGGGAGGACCGTGGGCTACACCTTC.

The chain has TRBV10-1 and TRBJ2-2, with D hard to call. Germline CDR1 is WNHNN and CDR2 is SYGVQD (reference sequence). The CDR3 is 15 residues long. V lost 0 bases and J 1 base, leaving 6 bases between the germline ends. The CDR3 reads CASSESGRNTGELFF. The CDR3 coding sequence is TGCGCCAGCAGTGAGTCGGGCAGGAACACCGGGGAGCTGTTTTTT.

V and J are TRBV5-1 and TRBJ1-3, with D uncertain. The germline V gene has CDR1 SGHRS and CDR2 YFSETQ. V lost 0 bases and J 3 bases, leaving 4 bases between the germline ends. This CDR3 is 13 amino acids long. In DNA form, the CDR3 reads TGCGCCAGCAGCTTGGAGAGTGGAAACACCATATATTTT. It specifies CASSLESGNTIYF. Drawing the rest from reference TRBV5-1 and TRBJ1-3, the complete variable domain is KAGVTQTPRYLIKTRGQQVTLSCSPISGHRSVSWYQQTPGQGLQFLFEYFSETQRNKGNFPGRFSGRQFSNSRSEMNVSTLELGDSALYLCASSLESGNTIYFGEGSWLTVV.

CDR3 loop: CASGSGWEQYF. For the CDR3, the DNA is TGTGCCAGCGGGTCGGGGTGGGAGCAGTATTTT. This rearrangement joins TRBV11-2 to TRBJ2-3; possible D gene TRBD2, 5 bases. This CDR3 contains 11 residues. CDR1 and CDR2 from the germline V gene are SGHAT and FQNNGV. V was pared by 8 bases and J by 11 bases, with 14 bases between.

The chain joins TRBV5-4 to TRBJ1-1; D may be TRBD1 (5 bases). Germline values: CDR1 SGHNT, CDR2 YYREEE (reference sequence). CDR3 length equals 16 residues. Trimming pared 4 bases from V and 0 bases from J, leaving 16 bases between. CDR3: CASSAQGIGMNTEAFF. The CDR3 nucleotides are TGTGCCAGCAGCGCGCAGGGTATCGGCATGAACACTGAAGCTTTCTTT.

This clone showed up just a few times. The chain uses TRBV18 and TRBJ1-6; perhaps TRBD1 as D (6 bases). Trimming removed 3 bases from V and 5 bases from J, with 11 bases in between. Germline CDR1 KGHSH, CDR2 LQKENI. This CDR3 has 15 amino acids. CDR3 nucleotide sequence: TGTGCCAGCTCACCGAGACAGGACCATAATTCACCCCTCCACTTT. The encoded protein is CASSPRQDHNSPLHF.

The chain combines TRBV6-1 with TRBJ2-6, with D unclear. The ends were cut back, 2 bases at V and 0 bases at J, with 5 bases in the middle. Germline loops: CDR1 MNHNS, CDR2 SASEGT. CDR3 length: 15 amino acids. CDR3 in DNA: TGTGCCAGCAGTGAATTGGGCTCTGGGGCCAACGTCCTGACTTTC. Residues: CASSELGSGANVLTF.

The chain couples TRBV5-1 to TRBJ2-5; D remains unclear. Trimming shortened V by 0 bases and J by 1 base, and 10 bases separated the two germline ends. This CDR3 is built from 15 residues. Germline V gene data show CDR1 as SGHRS and CDR2 as YFSETQ. As DNA, the CDR3 is TGCGCCAGCAGCTTGGGGCTAGTGGGCCAAGAGACCCAGTACTTC. This sequence encodes CASSLGLVGQETQYF.

The chain has TRBV28 and TRBJ2-7; 7 bases are shared with TRBD1. V lost 7 bases and J lost 0; bases outside the gene matches: 3. CDR3 length equals 13 residues. Germline V gene lookup returns CDR1 MDHEN and CDR2 SYDVKM. In DNA form, the CDR3 reads TGTGCCAGCACCCGGGACAGCTCCTACGAGCAGTACTTC. It translates to CASTRDSSYEQYF.

The CDR3 protein is CASSVDPASGTALYNEQFF. The CDR3 DNA reads as TGTGCCAGCAGCGTAGATCCTGCGTCGGGGACAGCGCTTTACAATGAGCAGTTCTTC. This chain links TRBV9 with TRBJ2-1; 7 positions agree with TRBD1. Germline CDR1 and CDR2: SGDLS and YYNGEE. The CDR3 totals 19 residues. The V gene end was trimmed by 0 bases and the J gene end by 4 bases; junction bases not matched to a gene: 16.

The chain has TRBV5-6 and TRBJ1-2; D gene unclear. The CDR3 is 14 residues long. Germline V lookup: CDR1 SGHDT, CDR2 YYEEEE. Between the trimmed V and J ends, which lost 1 base and 3 bases, there was a span of 10 bases. The CDR3 sequence: CASSLLGRDYGYTF. Written as DNA, the CDR3 is TGTGCCAGCAGCTTGTTAGGGCGCGACTATGGCTACACCTTC.

This rearrangement joins TRBV19 to TRBJ2-7; D possibly corresponds to TRBD1 (6 bases). Trimming took 7 bases from V and 0 from J, leaving 10 bases between them. There are 13 residues in the CDR3. The germline V gene has CDR1 LNHDA and CDR2 SQIVND (reference sequence). The CDR3 spells CASKTGYSYEQYF. The DNA for the CDR3 is TGTGCCAGTAAAACAGGGTACTCCTACGAGCAGTACTTC.